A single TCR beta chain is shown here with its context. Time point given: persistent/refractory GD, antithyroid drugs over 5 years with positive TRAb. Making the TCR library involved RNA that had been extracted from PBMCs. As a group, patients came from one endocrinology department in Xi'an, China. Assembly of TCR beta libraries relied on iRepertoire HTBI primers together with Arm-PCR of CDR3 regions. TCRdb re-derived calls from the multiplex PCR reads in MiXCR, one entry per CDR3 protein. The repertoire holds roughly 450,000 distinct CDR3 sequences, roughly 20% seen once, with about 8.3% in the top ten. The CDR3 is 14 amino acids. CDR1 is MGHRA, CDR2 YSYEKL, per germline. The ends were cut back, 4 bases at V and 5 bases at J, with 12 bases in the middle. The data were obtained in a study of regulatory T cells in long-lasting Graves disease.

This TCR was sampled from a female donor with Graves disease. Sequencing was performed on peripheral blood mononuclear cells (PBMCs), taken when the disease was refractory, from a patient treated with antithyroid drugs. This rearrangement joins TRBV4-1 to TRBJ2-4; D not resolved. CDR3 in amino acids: CASSLGAGQNIQYF. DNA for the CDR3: TGCGCCAGCAGCCTAGGCGCTGGCCAAAACATTCAGTACTTC.